The clone carrying this TCR beta chain was counted a few times. Its antigen remains unknown. PCR was performed using 60 Vbeta and 13 Jbeta primers. Authors' methods: Unique TCR beta chains numbered roughly 83 million in a later analysis, with around 10 million shared. Profiling relied on immunoSEQ multiplex PCR, and the TCRdb table lists in-frame clones only, not all of them. From that table come the V and J calls and clone size; the DNA was used to work out D and trimming. The sample yields 100,000 to 150,000 clones, over 60% seen once. This sample is drawn from a study of cytomegalovirus exposure and HLA in healthy donors. Broader study findings: Differences between HLA loci emerged in a later analysis of TCR association rates, with DRB1 most and HLA-C fewest. There were reportedly fewer N-insertions in an Asian-associated ancestry cluster than the roughly 700-donor mean, in a later analysis. Previous analysis showed most TCR beta V segments were productive about 87% or about 30% of the time.

From germline, CDR1 is MNHEY and CDR2 SVGAGI. V lost 4 bases to trimming and J lost 4 bases; unmatched junction nucleotides: 9. The CDR3 length is 16 residues. The specimen sequenced was PBMCs. This receptor was taken from a man between 18 and 29 years old in good health and CMV-seronegative. The rearrangement links TRBV6-5 to TRBJ1-1, with 10 bases that match TRBD1. As DNA, the CDR3 is TGTGCCAGCAGTTTTTCGACAGGGGGCTGGGGCACTGAAGCTTTCTTT. This codes for CASSFSTGGWGTEAFF.